A selection of T cell receptor beta chains follows, all from one sample in a study of CD8 T cells in Susac syndrome. TCRdb redid the calling of the immunoSEQ multiplex PCR reads with MiXCR, one entry per CDR3 protein. The sample consists of approximately 170,000 distinct CDR3 sequences, 93% of them appearing once. Sequenced: CD4+ T cells from PBMCs. These receptors were taken from a human donor in good health. Both conserved end residues are part of each CDR3. The D gene is left open where the match is weak. Rows may omit the clone size; those that give it use once, few, many or a size class.

clone size	V gene	D gene	J gene	CDR3 DNA	CDR3 protein
NA	TRBV7-2	TRBD1	TRBJ2-2	TGTGCCACTCGGGACAGGGACACCGGGGAGCTGTTTTTT	CATRDRDTGELFF
NA	TRBV12-3/TRBV12-4	NA	TRBJ1-1	TGTGCCAGCAGTCCGGGGGGCCCCGGAGGGAACACTGAAGCTTTCTTT	CASSPGGPGGNTEAFF
once	TRBV6-5	NA	TRBJ2-7	TGTGCCAGCAGTTACTCATTTGCCACATCAACCTACGAGCAGTACTTC	CASSYSFATSTYEQYF
NA	TRBV30	NA	TRBJ1-2	TGTGCCTGGAGTCAACACTCAGCGGCAGGGACGGGTTGTGGCTACACCTTC	CAWSQHSAAGTGCGYTF
NA	TRBV19	NA	TRBJ2-2	TGTGCCAGTAGTATTCCCGGGCGTAACACCGGGGAGCTGTTTTTT	CASSIPGRNTGELFF
NA	TRBV6-6	NA	TRBJ2-5	TGTGCCAGCAGTTACCATCTACCCCAAGAGACCCAGTACTTC	CASSYHLPQETQYF
NA	TRBV19	NA	TRBJ1-2	TGTGCCAGTAGTATGGATTTGCAGTTTTATGGCTACACCTTC	CASSMDLQFYGYTF
NA	TRBV10-3	TRBD1	TRBJ2-7	TGTGCCATCAGTCGGTCAGGGGGAAAGTGGGACGAGCAGTACTTC	CAISRSGGKWDEQYF
few	TRBV18	NA	TRBJ2-3	TGTGCCAGCTCACCGGACAGAGCAGATACGCAGTATTTT	CASSPDRADTQYF
NA	TRBV7-3	NA	TRBJ2-5	TGTGCCAGCAGCCCCCAAGGGCCTTCGTACCAAGAGACCCAGTACTTC	CASSPQGPSYQETQYF
NA	TRBV18	NA	TRBJ2-7	TGTGCCAGCTCACCGGGGGTAGCCTACGAGCAGTACTTC	CASSPGVAYEQYF
NA	TRBV6-1	NA	TRBJ1-1	TGTGCCAGCGCATTCGGGAACACTGAAGCTTTCTTT	CASAFGNTEAFF
once	TRBV4-1	NA	TRBJ2-1	TGCGCCAGCAGCTTCGTCGGGACACAATACAATGAGCAGTTCTTC	CASSFVGTQYNEQFF
NA	TRBV6-6	NA	TRBJ2-7	TGTGCCAGCAGTCCGGGACCAATCTACGAGCAGTACTTC	CASSPGPIYEQYF
NA	TRBV7-3	NA	TRBJ1-2	TGTGCCAGCAGTTACGACAGCTATGGCTACACCTTC	CASSYDSYGYTF